This T cell receptor (beta chain) is drawn from a study of OX40 agonist ivuxolimab in advanced cancers. Turning to the study itself: Allowance was made for prior anti-PD-1, anti-PD-L1 or anti-CTLA-4 therapy, and roughly 40% had some.

This CDR3 has 15 residues. Trimming stripped 5 bases from V and 1 base from J, with 14 bases between. CDR1 is MNHNS, CDR2 SASEGT, per germline. Findings and limits, study-wide: Among patients with partial responses at 0.1-3.0 mg/kg, clonal expansion was among the lowest.

As concerns this clone: Its antigen is unidentified.

The table came from immunoSEQ multiplex PCR; TCRdb's copy has only in-frame clones and leaves some out. Of some 100,000 clones in the sample, less than 95% were seen once. The TCR comes from an adult with an advanced solid tumor such as melanoma, head and neck, liver or kidney cancer. The specimen comprised CD4+ or CD8+ T cells sorted from blood, sampled in a trial of the OX40 agonist ivuxolimab. V and J are TRBV6-1 and TRBJ1-1; D possibly corresponds to TRBD1 (5 bases). The CDR3 bases are TGTGCCAGCAGTTTATCTGGACATCAGAACACTGAAGCTTTCTTT. Translation gives CASSLSGHQNTEAFF.